This entry concerns a single TCR beta chain. V was pared by 5 bases and J by 8 bases, with 9 bases of the junction left unmatched. CDR1 is SGHVS and CDR2 is FNYEAQ in the germline V gene. This CDR3 contains 15 residues. The data derive from a study of blood T cell repertoires in COVID-19. About the research overall: The samples span acute and convalescent COVID-19 from the United States, Italy and Spain. In each case, the material was cDNA or gDNA derived from T cells, B-cell-depleted T cells, or PBMCs.

Original processing notes: Researchers report that nucleated cell counts were estimated from reference gene primer amplification. Assay: immunoSEQ multiplex PCR; the TCRdb copy retains only in-frame clones and omits some. That table furnishes V, J and clone size, whereas the DNA furnished D and trimming. The sample includes about 130,000 clones, just under 85% of them seen just once. The rearrangement uses TRBV7-6 and TRBJ2-1; 10 positions agree with TRBD2. The receptor was derived from a human donor in a cohort sampled during active COVID-19. The sample consisted of peripheral blood. This CDR3 is CASSAERGGVYEQFF. The CDR3, as DNA: TGTGCCAGCAGCGCAGAGCGGGGGGGCGTCTATGAGCAGTTCTTC. Full variable domain (outside the CDR3, taken from reference TRBV7-6 and TRBJ2-1): GAGVSQSPRYKVTKRGQDVALRCDPISGHVSLYWYRQALGQGPEFLTYFNYEAQQDKSGLPNDRFSAERPEGSISTLTIQRTEQRDSAMYRCASSAERGGVYEQFFGPGTRLTVL.